This T cell receptor beta chain emerged from a study of blood T cell repertoires in COVID-19. Individuals drawn from some 25 US areas were about 18 to 95 years old. The CDR3 has 11 residues. Germline V gives CDR1 KGHSH, CDR2 LQKENI. Germline trimming cut 3 bases from V and 12 bases from J; bases unmatched to any gene: 1. Measured with immunoSEQ multiplex PCR; TCRdb has only the in-frame clones, and not every one. The data show about 240,000 clones, with about 89% seen just once and over 4% held by the top ten. This chain joins TRBV18 and TRBJ1-4; 7 nucleotides line up with TRBD1. The sequence was obtained from a woman in her 30s who had recovered from COVID-19. Sequencing was done on a sample of PBMCs or T cells enriched from blood (not recorded which). The CDR3 loop reads CASSPQGELFF. The CDR3 DNA sequence: TGTGCCAGCTCACCGCAGGGGGAACTGTTTTTT.